The entry below describes one T cell receptor beta chain. Clones were sequenced by immunoSEQ multiplex PCR, and TCRdb holds only the in-frame ones, with some missing. The repertoire consists of about 380,000 clones, with roughly nine tenths occurring once and the leading ten covering approximately 1.2%. The data belong to a study of blood T cell repertoires in COVID-19. Across the study: COVID-19 samples, acute and convalescent, were from the United States, Italy and Spain.

Germline V gene lookup returns CDR1 SGHTA and CDR2 FQGTGA. The V end lost 5 bases, the J end lost 5 bases, and 20 bases lay between the germline ends. The CDR3 contains 16 residues. Sequencing was carried out using peripheral blood. This TCR derives from a man aged 40-50 years with acute or convalescent COVID-19. The rearrangement uses TRBV7-3 and TRBJ2-3; tentatively, D is TRBD2 (5 bases). Here the CDR3 DNA reads TGTGCCAGCAGCCCCAGGTCGGGCAGCGGACGAGATACGCAGTATTTT. Amino acids: CASSPRSGSGRDTQYF. Using reference TRBV7-3 and TRBJ2-3 for the parts outside the CDR3, the full variable domain is GAGVSQTPSNKVTEKGKYVELRCDPISGHTALYWYRQSLGQGPEFLIYFQGTGAADDSGLPNDRFFAVRPEGSVSTLKIQRTERGDSAVYLCASSPRSGSGRDTQYFGPGTRLTVL.